A selection of T cell receptor beta chains follows, all from one sample in a study of blood T cell repertoires in COVID-19. Profiled with immunoSEQ multiplex PCR; TCRdb holds only in-frame clones, not every one. This sample has about 180,000 clones, with roughly three quarters found just once. The specimen was PBMCs or T cells enriched from blood (not recorded which). These receptor sequences come from a man in his sixties who had been exposed to COVID-19. CDR3s include the opening cysteine and the closing phenylalanine or tryptophan. The D gene is left open where the match is weak. Rows give clone size only sometimes, using once, few, many, or a class for an expanded clone.

V gene	clone size	J gene	D gene	CDR3 protein	CDR3 DNA
TRBV28	once	TRBJ1-3	NA	CASNFGGNGNTIYF	TGTGCCAGCAATTTCGGGGGGAACGGAAACACCATATATTTT
TRBV2	NA	TRBJ1-4	TRBD1	CASNLGQGRLNEKLFF	TGTGCCAGCAACCTCGGACAGGGAAGACTTAATGAAAAACTGTTTTTT
TRBV10-2	NA	TRBJ1-5	TRBD1	CASRPGQGAGAQHF	TGCGCCAGCAGGCCCGGACAGGGAGCAGGGGCCCAGCATTTT
TRBV29-1	NA	TRBJ2-3	TRBD1	CSVDSQGADTQYF	TGCAGCGTTGATTCCCAGGGGGCAGATACGCAGTATTTT
TRBV27	NA	TRBJ2-7	TRBD2	CASSRLGAGVSYEQYF	TGTGCCAGCAGTCGCCTCGGGGCGGGAGTCTCCTACGAGCAGTACTTC
TRBV28	NA	TRBJ2-7	NA	CASSHARVSSYEQYF	TGTGCCAGCAGCCACGCACGTGTCAGCTCCTACGAGCAGTACTTC
TRBV2	NA	TRBJ2-1	TRBD2	CASRVLAGGGDNEQFF	TGTGCCAGCAGGGTACTAGCGGGAGGTGGGGACAATGAGCAGTTCTTC
TRBV27	NA	TRBJ1-4	NA	CASSFATGGEKLFF	TGTGCCAGCAGTTTTGCCACCGGGGGTGAAAAACTGTTTTTT
TRBV12-3/TRBV12-4	NA	TRBJ2-5	NA	CASSFAGQETQYF	TGTGCCAGCAGTTTTGCGGGGCAAGAGACCCAGTACTTC
TRBV5-1	once	TRBJ2-7	NA	CASSTALGHEYEQYF	TGCGCCAGCAGCACCGCGCTGGGACACGAGTACGAGCAGTACTTC
TRBV5-6	NA	TRBJ2-5	TRBD2	CASNKWGGDQETQYF	TGTGCCAGCAACAAGTGGGGGGGGGACCAAGAGACCCAGTACTTC
TRBV5-1	NA	TRBJ2-2	NA	CASSLASRYTGELFF	TGCGCCAGCAGCTTGGCTAGCCGGTACACCGGGGAGCTGTTTTTT
TRBV5-4	NA	TRBJ2-7	TRBD2	CASSRLAGGGMNEQYF	TGTGCCAGCAGCAGACTAGCGGGAGGGGGTATGAACGAGCAGTACTTC
TRBV11-2	NA	TRBJ2-3	TRBD2	CASSLISGSGTDTQYF	TGTGCCAGCAGCTTGATTAGCGGGAGTGGTACAGATACGCAGTATTTT
TRBV10-2	NA	TRBJ2-5	NA	CASRDGTSPSETQYF	TGCGCCAGCCGTGACGGGACTTCTCCCTCGGAGACCCAGTACTTC
TRBV6-2/TRBV6-3	NA	TRBJ2-7	TRBD2	CASSLLAGTSYEQYF	TGTGCCAGCAGTCTACTAGCGGGAACCTCCTACGAGCAGTACTTC
TRBV19	NA	TRBJ2-7	TRBD1	CASSIGARGPYEQYF	TGTGCCAGTAGTATAGGCGCAAGGGGGCCCTACGAGCAGTACTTC
TRBV9	few	TRBJ2-2	TRBD2	CASSSWTSGGTGELFF	TGTGCCAGCAGCTCCTGGACTAGCGGGGGGACCGGGGAGCTGTTTTTT
TRBV27	NA	TRBJ2-5	TRBD1	CASKTGQGPGETQYF	TGTGCCAGCAAGACGGGACAGGGTCCGGGAGAGACCCAGTACTTC
TRBV5-1	NA	TRBJ2-3	NA	CASSLEAGWGDTQYF	TGCGCCAGCAGCTTGGAGGCAGGGTGGGGAGATACGCAGTATTTT
TRBV2	NA	TRBJ1-2	TRBD1	CASKPRQGLRGYTF	TGTGCCAGCAAACCTAGACAGGGCCTCAGGGGCTACACCTTC
TRBV7-8	NA	TRBJ2-7	NA	CASLARGSYEQYF	TGTGCCAGCCTCGCGCGCGGATCCTACGAGCAGTACTTC
TRBV21-1	NA	TRBJ1-2	NA	CAGRGTGRNYGYTF	TGTGCCGGGAGGGGGACAGGGAGGAACTATGGCTACACCTTC
TRBV9	NA	TRBJ2-3	NA	CASSLYSDTQYF	TGTGCCAGCAGCCTCTACAGCGATACGCAGTATTTT
TRBV11-2	NA	TRBJ2-3	NA	CASSLESDYTDTQYF	TGTGCCAGCAGCTTAGAGTCAGATTACACAGATACGCAGTATTTT
TRBV6-5	NA	TRBJ1-1	NA	CASSSGTGNTEAFF	TGTGCCAGCAGTTCCGGCACAGGGAACACTGAAGCTTTCTTT
TRBV10-1	NA	TRBJ1-6	TRBD1	CASSETGTANSPLHF	TGCGCCAGCAGTGAAACCGGGACAGCGAATTCACCCCTCCACTTT
TRBV27	NA	TRBJ1-2	NA	CATPPYYGYTF	TGTGCCACCCCCCCCTATTATGGCTACACCTTC
TRBV28	NA	TRBJ1-5	NA	CASSFLQGSNQPQHF	TGTGCCAGCAGTTTTCTCCAGGGTAGCAATCAGCCCCAGCATTTT
TRBV29-1	NA	TRBJ2-1	TRBD2	CSVEGYGLAGATNEQFF	TGCAGCGTTGAGGGGTACGGACTAGCGGGAGCGACCAATGAGCAGTTCTTC